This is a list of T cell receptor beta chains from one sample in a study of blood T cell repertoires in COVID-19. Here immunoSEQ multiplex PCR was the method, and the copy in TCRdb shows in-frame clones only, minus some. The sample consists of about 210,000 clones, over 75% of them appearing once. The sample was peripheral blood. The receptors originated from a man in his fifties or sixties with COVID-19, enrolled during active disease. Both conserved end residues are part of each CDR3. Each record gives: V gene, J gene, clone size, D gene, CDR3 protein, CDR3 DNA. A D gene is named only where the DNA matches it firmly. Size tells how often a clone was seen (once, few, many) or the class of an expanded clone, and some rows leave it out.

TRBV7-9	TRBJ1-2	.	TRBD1	CASRRQGADDGYTF	TGTGCCAGCAGACGTCAGGGGGCAGATGACGGCTACACCTTC
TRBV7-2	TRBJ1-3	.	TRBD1	CASSSTGGASGNTIYF	TGTGCCAGCAGCTCGACAGGGGGCGCCTCTGGAAACACCATATATTTT
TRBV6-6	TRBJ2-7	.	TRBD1	CASSYFGTGYEQYF	TGTGCCAGCAGTTACTTCGGGACAGGGTATGAGCAGTACTTC
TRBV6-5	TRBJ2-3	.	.	CASRSRQTDTQYF	TGTGCCAGCAGAAGCAGACAGACAGATACGCAGTATTTT
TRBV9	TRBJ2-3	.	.	CASSVAHTSTDTQYF	TGTGCCAGCAGCGTAGCTCATACTAGCACAGATACGCAGTATTTT
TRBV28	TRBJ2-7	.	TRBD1	CASSFPFGQGYEQYF	TGTGCCAGCAGCTTTCCATTCGGACAGGGGTACGAGCAGTACTTC
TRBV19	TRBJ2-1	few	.	CASSMGSGPYNQQFF	TGTGCCAGTAGTATGGGCAGCGGCCCTTACAATCAGCAGTTCTTC
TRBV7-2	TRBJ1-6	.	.	CASSPQAGPNSPLHF	TGTGCCAGCAGCCCCCAGGCAGGGCCGAATTCACCCCTCCACTTT
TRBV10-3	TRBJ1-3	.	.	CAISDRGNTIYF	TGTGCCATCAGTGACAGAGGAAACACCATATATTTT
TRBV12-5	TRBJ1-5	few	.	CASAPGGFQPQHF	TGTGCTAGTGCCCCGGGGGGGTTTCAGCCCCAGCATTTT
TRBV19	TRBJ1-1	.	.	CASSITDTAEAFF	TGTGCCAGTAGTATAACGGACACGGCTGAAGCTTTCTTT
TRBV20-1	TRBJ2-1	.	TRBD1	CSASGGTGGNEQFF	TGCAGTGCTAGTGGCGGGACAGGGGGCAATGAGCAGTTCTTC
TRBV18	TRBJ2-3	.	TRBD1	CASVTGGGTDTQYF	TGTGCCAGCGTGACAGGGGGCGGCACAGATACGCAGTATTTT
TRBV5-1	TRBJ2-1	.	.	CASSLDSYYNEQFF	TGCGCCAGCAGCCTTGACAGTTACTACAATGAGCAGTTCTTC
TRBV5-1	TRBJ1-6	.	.	CASSLGLSVQNNSPLHF	TGCGCCAGCAGCTTGGGCTTGTCAGTACAGAATAATTCACCCCTCCACTTT
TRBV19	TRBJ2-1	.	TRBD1	CASSIVPLRTGNEQFF	TGTGCCAGTAGTATAGTTCCCCTGCGGACAGGGAATGAGCAGTTCTTC
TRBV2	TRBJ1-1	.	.	CASAGEGWAEAFF	TGTGCCAGTGCGGGCGAGGGATGGGCTGAAGCTTTCTTT
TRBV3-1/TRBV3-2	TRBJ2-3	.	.	CASRSSTDTQYF	TGTGCCAGCAGGTCGAGCACAGATACGCAGTATTTT
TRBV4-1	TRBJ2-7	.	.	CASSQDRPSGYRGSYEQYF	TGCGCCAGCAGCCAAGATCGCCCGTCCGGCTACCGAGGGTCCTACGAGCAGTACTTC
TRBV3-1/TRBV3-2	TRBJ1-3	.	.	CASSQITGQHSGNTIYF	TGTGCCAGCAGCCAAATCACAGGACAACACTCTGGAAACACCATATATTTT
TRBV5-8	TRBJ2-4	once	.	CASSLVSGRDIQYF	TGTGCCAGCAGCTTGGTGTCGGGTCGAGACATTCAGTACTTC
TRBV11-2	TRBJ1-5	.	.	CASSLGVFNQPQHF	TGTGCCAGCAGCTTGGGAGTATTCAATCAGCCCCAGCATTTT